What follows is one T cell receptor beta chain and its context. The second PCR ran roughly 6 to 11 cycles with a sample-barcoded 5' primer and J-beta primers. TCRdb recomputed calls from the 5' RACE reads with MiXCR, one row per CDR3 protein. The sample includes about 1.6 million distinct CDR3 sequences, roughly a third of them seen just once. Researchers isolated at least 6 million PBMCs per sample. This specimen belongs to a study of blood T cells in healthy people across ages. Germline CDR1 and CDR2: DFQATT and SNEGSKA (reference sequence). The ends lost 5 bases at V and 5 bases at J; junction bases unmatched: 8. This CDR3 is 13 amino acids long.

The sequenced material came from blood. This receptor was identified in a woman in her thirties in good health. V gene TRBV20-1 combines with J gene TRBJ2-7; TRBD1 matches 8 bases. DNA for the CDR3: TGCAGTGCTCCACGGACAGGGAGCCACGAGCAGTACTTC. It encodes CSAPRTGSHEQYF.